These 20 T cell receptor beta chains came from one sample sequenced in a study of cytomegalovirus exposure and HLA in healthy donors (dated by TCRdb to about 2017). Receptors were amplified or captured by the immunoSEQ multiplex PCR assay. For the multiplex PCR, a mixture combining 60 forward primers for TCR Vbeta segments and 13 reverse primers for TCR Jbeta segments was used. TCRdb holds this immuneACCESS table with in-frame rearrangements only. Some clones are missing; in checked studies, unresolved V genes explain under half, and the rest has no known cause. Counted in this sample were about 140,000 clones; around a tenth of them appeared once. Roughly 1.9% of the sample belongs to the ten largest clones. The sequencing input was PBMCs. Every receptor here comes from a male donor in good health and CMV-seronegative.

The rearrangement uses TRBV2 and TRBJ2-1; the match to TRBD2 covers 9 bases. CDR3 length equals 12 residues. Germline V lookup: CDR1 SNHLY, CDR2 FYNNEI. V was pared by 8 bases and J by 10 bases, with 6 bases of the junction left unmatched. Here the CDR3 reads CASQGLAGEQFF. The CDR3 DNA reads as TGTGCCAGCCAGGGACTAGCAGGGGAGCAGTTCTTC.

In this sample, this clone turned up a few times. The chain links TRBV28 to TRBJ1-2; 7 nucleotides match TRBD1. Looked up from germline, CDR1 is MDHEN and CDR2 is SYDVKM. The CDR3 loop spans 15 amino acids. Trimming removed 1 base from V and 0 bases from J; junction bases left unmatched: 2. The CDR3 bases are TGTGCCAGCAGTTTATCGGACAGGACTAACTATGGCTACACCTTC. Protein: CASSLSDRTNYGYTF.

This chain uses TRBV4-2 with TRBJ2-1; 9 bases fit TRBD2. The CDR3 totals 15 residues. CDR1 is LGHNA and CDR2 is YNFKEQ in the germline V gene. Unmatched junction bases numbered 3, after V lost 2 bases and J lost 4 bases. CDR3 DNA: TGTGCCAGCAGCCAAATAGCGGGGGAATACAATGAGCAGTTCTTC. It is translated as CASSQIAGEYNEQFF.

V gene TRBV6-1 combines with J gene TRBJ1-1; possible D gene TRBD1, 6 bases. Trimming left V 4 bases short and J 4 bases short, with 13 bases between. CDR3 size: 14 residues. Germline values: CDR1 MNHNS, CDR2 SASEGT. The CDR3 spells CASSGYRVSTEAFF. CDR3 nucleotides: TGTGCCAGCAGTGGCTACAGGGTAAGCACTGAAGCTTTCTTT.

This rearrangement joins TRBV5-1 to TRBJ1-2, with TRBD1 matching over 9 bases. The CDR3 has 13 amino acids. V was clipped by 6 bases and J by 6 bases; unmatched bases: 6. The germline CDR1 and CDR2 sequences are SGHRS and YFSETQ. CDR3 sequence (DNA): TGCGCCAGCACCAAGGACAGGGGAGATGGCTACACCTTC. It yields the protein CASTKDRGDGYTF.

This clone was detected a few times. The rearrangement joins TRBV4-3 to TRBJ1-4, with 8 nucleotides matching TRBD1. Germline loops: CDR1 LGHNA, CDR2 YSLEER. The CDR3 has 16 residues. The V and J ends lost 3 bases and 5 bases, in that order; junction bases with no gene match: 8. The CDR3 DNA is TGCGCCAGCAGCCAGTTCCAGGGGGCTGGAAATGAAAAACTGTTTTTT. Protein: CASSQFQGAGNEKLFF.

This clone was picked up a small number of times. V and J are TRBV19 and TRBJ1-1; 8 nucleotides match TRBD1. J was trimmed by 1 base and V by 6 bases; bases with no gene match: 10. CDR1 is LNHDA, CDR2 SQIVND, per germline (reference sequence). The CDR3 extends over 16 amino acids. CDR3 sequence reads: CASSLLGQGTNTEAFF. The CDR3 nucleotides are TGTGCCAGTAGCCTATTAGGACAGGGAACGAACACTGAAGCTTTCTTT.

This clone was recorded a few times. The V gene is TRBV7-2, the J gene TRBJ1-1; 8 positions agree with TRBD1. Germline values: CDR1 SGHTA, CDR2 FQGNSA. The CDR3 sequence is 13 residues long. V dropped 10 bases and J dropped 4; count of bases not matched to a gene: 8. CDR3 loop: CATLQDRGTEAFF. The CDR3 bases are TGTGCCACCCTCCAAGACAGGGGCACTGAAGCTTTCTTT. The full variable domain, in which reference TRBV7-2 and TRBJ1-1 provide the parts outside the CDR3, is GAGVSQSPSNKVTEKGKDVELRCDPISGHTALYWYRQSLGQGLEFLIYFQGNSAPDKSGLPSDRFSAERTGGSVSTLTIQRTQQEDSAVYLCATLQDRGTEAFFGQGTRLTVV.

V is TRBV4-3 and J is TRBJ2-7; D ambiguous. The CDR3 sequence is 14 residues long. Germline lookup yields CDR1 LGHNA and CDR2 YSLEER. Trimming took 0 bases from V and 3 from J, leaving 9 bases between them. The CDR3 spells CASSQDSADYEQYF. Here the CDR3 DNA reads TGCGCCAGCAGCCAAGATTCGGCGGACTACGAGCAGTACTTC.

This chain uses TRBV7-9 with TRBJ2-5; TRBD2 aligns across 8 bases. The CDR3 consists of 15 residues. V lost 8 bases to trimming and J lost 5 bases; unmatched junction nucleotides: 13. In germline, CDR1 is SEHNR, CDR2 FQNEAQ (reference sequence). CDR3 in DNA: TGTGCCAGCCTCTTGCGGGGGGTTAAACAGGAGACCCAGTACTTC. It is translated as CASLLRGVKQETQYF.

The DNA for the CDR3 is TGTGCCAGCAGCCCCTACGGGACAGGGTCCCCTCTCTATGGCTACACCTTC. As protein: CASSPYGTGSPLYGYTF. V and J are TRBV7-6 and TRBJ1-2; 9 bases line up with TRBD1. V lost 5 bases to trimming and J lost 4 bases; unmatched junction nucleotides: 14. Per the germline V gene, CDR1 is SGHVS and CDR2 is FNYEAQ. This CDR3 contains 17 residues.

In this sample, this clone turned up a few times. The chain recombines TRBV7-2 with TRBJ2-3, with 11 bases identical to TRBD2. CDR1 is SGHTA and CDR2 is FQGNSA in the germline V gene. The ends lost 5 bases at V and 5 bases at J; junction bases unmatched: 6. CDR3 length equals 15 residues. The CDR3 DNA reads TGTGCCAGCAGCCCCAGTCTAGCGGGAGGAGATACGCAGTATTTT. As protein: CASSPSLAGGDTQYF.

This chain uses TRBV28 with TRBJ1-5; D is possibly TRBD1 (5 bases). V was pared by 6 bases and J by 0 bases, with 21 bases between. CDR1 MDHEN and CDR2 SYDVKM come from the germline V gene. This CDR3 is 18 amino acids long. CDR3 protein: CASSASGRGRGSNQPQHF. CDR3 nucleotide sequence: TGTGCCAGCAGCGCCTCAGGGAGGGGAAGGGGTAGCAATCAGCCCCAGCATTTT.

This clone showed up just a few times. The rearrangement links TRBV15 to TRBJ1-1; no definite D call. With 0 bases removed from V and 4 bases from J, the gap between germline ends came to 12 bases. The CDR3 totals 15 residues. Germline CDR1 and CDR2: LNHNV and YYDKDF (reference sequence). CDR3 DNA: TGTGCCACCAGCAGAGAGTGGGCAGGAGGCACTGAAGCTTTCTTT. Encoded protein: CATSREWAGGTEAFF.

This clone appeared a few times. The chain combines TRBV11-2 with TRBJ2-7, with 7 bases aligning to TRBD2. This CDR3 is 15 amino acids long. Trimming removed 4 bases from V and 2 bases from J; junction bases left unmatched: 8. Germline V gives CDR1 SGHAT, CDR2 FQNNGV. CDR3: CASSYTGTTTYEQYF. In nucleotides, the CDR3 is TGTGCCAGCAGCTATACCGGGACTACTACCTACGAGCAGTACTTC.

This clone was detected a few times. The V gene is TRBV9, the J gene TRBJ2-2; maybe TRBD1 (5 bases). The CDR3 is made up of 16 amino acids. V lost 0 bases and J lost 6, with 15 bases in between. Germline V gene data show CDR1 as SGDLS and CDR2 as YYNGEE. Written as DNA, the CDR3 is TGTGCCAGCAGCGTAGTCGATAACTTCAGGGCCGGGGAGCTGTTTTTT. Translation gives CASSVVDNFRAGELFF.

This clone came up a few times. The V and J genes are TRBV19 and TRBJ1-1, with TRBD1 identical over 7 bases. The germline V gene encodes CDR1 LNHDA and CDR2 SQIVND (reference sequence). The CDR3 totals 11 residues. V lost 6 bases, J lost 6 bases, and 1 base stayed unmatched. DNA of the CDR3: TGTGCCAGTAGAAGGGGGCCTGAAGCTTTCTTT. Amino acids: CASRRGPEAFF.

In its sample, this clone was seen a few times. The CDR3 bases are TGCGCCAGCAGCCAGGGCGACAGGGATGAAAACATTCAGTACTTC. Its protein product is CASSQGDRDENIQYF. The J gene is TRBJ2-4, the V gene TRBV4-3; 7 bases agree with TRBD1. V was pared by 3 bases and J by 5 bases, with 7 bases of the junction left unmatched. CDR3 length: 15 amino acids. Per the germline V gene, CDR1 is LGHNA and CDR2 is YSLEER.

In its sample, this clone was seen a few times. J is TRBJ1-3 and V is TRBV6-5; maybe TRBD1 (6 bases). Germline CDR1 is MNHEY and CDR2 is SVGAGI. This CDR3 is built from 15 residues. Trimming pared 0 bases from V and 7 bases from J, leaving 13 bases between. The CDR3 region has the DNA TGTGCCAGCAGTTACTCAGGAGGGGGGGGGAACACCATATATTTT. Amino acids: CASSYSGGGGNTIYF.

This clone has only a few counts. This sequence joins TRBV19 and TRBJ2-1; 8 bases match TRBD2. The CDR3 contains 15 residues. Unmatched junction bases numbered 10, after V lost 7 bases and J lost 5 bases. Germline lookup yields CDR1 LNHDA and CDR2 SQIVND (reference sequence). The CDR3 sequence is CASTLSAGVNNEQFF. The DNA of the CDR3 is TGTGCCAGTACCCTCTCAGCGGGAGTGAACAATGAGCAGTTCTTC.